This T cell receptor beta chain was sequenced in a study of OX40 agonist ivuxolimab in advanced cancers. Study background: Three patients showed partial responses: one hepatocellular carcinoma and two cutaneous melanoma cases. Findings and caveats of the study: Dosing at 0.1 to 3.0 mg/kg was accompanied by clonal expansion of CD4+ and CD8+ blood T cells by week 6. Researchers did not establish what antigens the expanded peripheral T cells target.

Details on this clone: Antigen specificity is unknown.

The assay was immunoSEQ multiplex PCR, and TCRdb's table has in-frame clones only and misses some. Of about 83,000 clones listed, about 81% are singletons. This sample comprised CD4+ or CD8+ T cells sorted from blood, obtained in a trial of the OX40 agonist ivuxolimab. This clonotype was obtained from an adult with an advanced solid tumor such as melanoma, head and neck, liver or kidney cancer.

CDR3 nucleotide sequence: TGTGCCAGTGGGACAGGGGGCACAGATACGCAGTATTTT. This codes for CASGTGGTDTQYF. V and J are TRBV19 and TRBJ2-3; TRBD1 matches at 10 bases. Germline values: CDR1 LNHDA, CDR2 SQIVND (reference sequence). The CDR3 spans 13 residues. V lost 8 bases and J lost 1; bases outside the gene matches: 0. Filled out from reference TRBV19 and TRBJ2-3, the complete variable domain reads DGGITQSPKYLFRKEGQNVTLSCEQNLNHDAMYWYRQDPGQGLRLIYYSQIVNDFQKGDIAEGYSVSREKKESFPLTVTSAQKNPTAFYLCASGTGGTDTQYFGPGTRLTVL.